This T cell receptor (beta chain) was retrieved from a study of T cell responses to AZD1222 COVID-19 vaccine. Assay used: immunoSEQ multiplex PCR; TCRdb lists only in-frame clones, some missing. The profile covers about 83,000 clones, with about nine tenths appearing a single time and roughly 4.8% taken by the ten largest. The V gene end was trimmed by 3 bases and the J gene end by 5 bases; junction bases not matched to a gene: 18. Germline V gene sequence: CDR1 LGHNT, CDR2 FRNRAP. The length of the CDR3 is 21 residues. The material was peripheral blood, obtained on day 0 of MenACWY control vaccination. V and J are TRBV12-5 and TRBJ2-2; 13 nucleotides match TRBD2. The TCR originated in an adult in good health. The CDR3 nucleotides read TGTGCTAGTGGTTTCTTGCCTTCGTATTCCGGGACTAGCGGGATGACCGGGGAGCTGTTTTTT. Its translation: CASGFLPSYSGTSGMTGELFF.